This record looks at one T cell receptor (beta chain) sequence and its context. This record belongs to a study of blood T cell repertoires in COVID-19. Study details: Sites in the United States, Italy and Spain provided acute and convalescent COVID-19 samples. PBMCs, B-cell-depleted T cells, or T cells provided the cDNA or gDNA that made up the material.

Germline assignment: CDR1 MRHNA and CDR2 SNTAGT. Trimming at V came to 0 bases and at J to 7 bases, leaving 8 bases not matched to a gene. The CDR3 consists of 16 residues. In the authors' workflow: Amplification with reference gene primers provided the estimates of nucleated cell counts. The repertoire was sequenced with immunoSEQ multiplex PCR; TCRdb's copy has only in-frame clones and lacks some. The V and J calls and clone size are taken from that table; D and trimming were inferred from the DNA. The profile shows about 190,000 clones, approximately 79% of them singletons. The sequence derives from a woman in her forties or fifties with acute or convalescent COVID-19. The source material was peripheral blood. The chain links TRBV6-4 to TRBJ2-1; 8 bases map to TRBD1. The CDR3 protein is CASSDSWTGIRNEQFF. The CDR3 DNA sequence: TGTGCCAGCAGTGACTCCTGGACAGGGATCCGGAATGAGCAGTTCTTC.